This T cell receptor (beta chain) was obtained from a study of blood T cell repertoires in COVID-19. About the research overall: Spain, Italy and the United States supplied samples that represented acute and convalescent COVID-19. Nucleic acid was either cDNA or gDNA, and it came from T cells, B-cell-depleted T cells, or PBMCs.

This CDR3 is 14 amino acids long. The V end was cut by 5 bases, the J end by 8 bases, with 15 bases between. Germline-derived CDR1 and CDR2 are LNHDA and SQIVND (reference sequence). The table came from immunoSEQ multiplex PCR; TCRdb's copy has only in-frame clones and leaves some out. The data hold about 140,000 clones, with 81% observed a single time. The receptor was derived from a human donor in a cohort sampled during active COVID-19. J is TRBJ2-2 and V is TRBV19; maybe TRBD1 (7 bases). The sequenced sample consisted of peripheral blood. CDR3 in amino acids: CASSSSGGKGELFF. CDR3 in DNA: TGTGCCAGTAGTTCCTCAGGGGGGAAGGGGGAGCTGTTTTTT.